This is a list of T cell receptor beta chains from one sample in a study of blood T cell repertoires in COVID-19. The protocol was immunoSEQ multiplex PCR, while the TCRdb copy is restricted to in-frame clones and leaves out a portion. The sample yields hundreds of thousands of clones, around 88% seen once. The source material was PBMCs or T cells enriched from blood (not recorded which). These receptors all stem from a woman aged 40 to 50 who had recovered from COVID-19. The CDR3 runs from the conserved cysteine through the conserved F or W. Fields, in order: J gene, D gene, clone size, V gene, CDR3 DNA, CDR3 protein. D genes are given only for firm matches. For some rows the clone size is stated as once, few or many, or as a class when expanded; others skip it.

J gene: TRBJ1-5
D gene: -
clone size: -
V gene: TRBV2
CDR3 DNA: TGTGCCAGCAAGGCCGGGGGGGGGCCCCAGCATTTT
CDR3 protein: CASKAGGGPQHF

J gene: TRBJ2-3
D gene: TRBD2
clone size: -
V gene: TRBV24-1
CDR3 DNA: TGTGCCACCAGTGAGACGAGCGGGGGGGGGACAGATACGCAGTATTTT
CDR3 protein: CATSETSGGGTDTQYF

J gene: TRBJ2-7
D gene: -
clone size: -
V gene: TRBV7-2
CDR3 DNA: TGTGCCAGCAGCTTAGCGCACAGCTCCTACGAGCAGTACTTC
CDR3 protein: CASSLAHSSYEQYF

J gene: TRBJ2-5
D gene: -
clone size: -
V gene: TRBV7-3
CDR3 DNA: TGTGCCAGCAGCTTAACACGAGGGGAGACCCAGTACTTC
CDR3 protein: CASSLTRGETQYF

J gene: TRBJ2-7
D gene: TRBD2
clone size: -
V gene: TRBV27
CDR3 DNA: TGTGCCAGCAGTTTACTAGCGGGAAGGGGATACGAGCAGTACTTC
CDR3 protein: CASSLLAGRGYEQYF

J gene: TRBJ2-1
D gene: TRBD2
clone size: -
V gene: TRBV5-1
CDR3 DNA: TGCGCCAGTGGGACTAGCGGGAGCTCCTACAATGAGCAGTTCTTC
CDR3 protein: CASGTSGSSYNEQFF

J gene: TRBJ2-7
D gene: -
clone size: -
V gene: TRBV28
CDR3 DNA: TGTGCCAGCAGACAGGGCTCCTACGAGCAGTACTTC
CDR3 protein: CASRQGSYEQYF

J gene: TRBJ2-5
D gene: TRBD2
clone size: -
V gene: TRBV18
CDR3 DNA: TGTGCCAGCTCACCACGGGTAGCGGGACCGAAAGAGGAGACCCAGTACTTC
CDR3 protein: CASSPRVAGPKEETQYF

J gene: TRBJ2-7
D gene: -
clone size: -
V gene: TRBV28
CDR3 DNA: TGTGCCAGCAGTTCCCCTAGAGGGGGGACAGACGAGCAGTACTTC
CDR3 protein: CASSSPRGGTDEQYF

J gene: TRBJ2-1
D gene: -
clone size: -
V gene: TRBV12-3/TRBV12-4
CDR3 DNA: TGTGCCAGCAGTTTTTCCCTGTACAATGAGCAGTTCTTC
CDR3 protein: CASSFSLYNEQFF

J gene: TRBJ1-1
D gene: TRBD1
clone size: -
V gene: TRBV29-1
CDR3 DNA: TGCAGCGCGAGTCACGCAGGGGGGAACACTGAAGCTTTCTTT
CDR3 protein: CSASHAGGNTEAFF

J gene: TRBJ1-5
D gene: -
clone size: few
V gene: TRBV12-3/TRBV12-4
CDR3 DNA: TGTGCCAGCAGTTCTCTAGGGGATCAGCCCCAGCATTTT
CDR3 protein: CASSSLGDQPQHF

J gene: TRBJ1-4
D gene: TRBD1
clone size: -
V gene: TRBV24-1
CDR3 DNA: TGTGCCACCAGTGATCCCGGGACAGGACAACATGAAAAACTGTTTTTT
CDR3 protein: CATSDPGTGQHEKLFF

J gene: TRBJ2-2
D gene: TRBD2
clone size: -
V gene: TRBV5-4
CDR3 DNA: TGTGCCAGCAGCTCCGGACTAGCGGCCAACACCGGGGAGCTGTTTTTT
CDR3 protein: CASSSGLAANTGELFF

J gene: TRBJ2-7
D gene: -
clone size: -
V gene: TRBV6-5
CDR3 DNA: TGTGCCAGCAGTTACTCGGGCGTTTACGAGCAGTACTTC
CDR3 protein: CASSYSGVYEQYF